This T cell receptor (beta chain) was captured in a study of graft-versus-host responses after intestinal transplantation. Measured with immunoSEQ multiplex PCR; TCRdb has only the in-frame clones, and not every one. The profile covers 95,000 to 100,000 clones, with roughly 83% appearing a single time and under 1.5% taken by the ten largest. Germline CDR1 is SQVTM and CDR2 is ANQGSEA. The CDR3 is 10 residues long. This clone is a singleton in its sample. The starting material was PBMCs, obtained 255 days after intestinal transplant. The chain is built from TRBV29-1 and TRBJ1-2, with 8 nucleotides matching TRBD1. The clonotype originates from a human patient who received an intestinal transplant, so some T cells may come from the graft donor. The CDR3 here is CSMDRDGYTF. CDR3 coding DNA: TGCAGTATGGACAGGGATGGCTACACCTTC.